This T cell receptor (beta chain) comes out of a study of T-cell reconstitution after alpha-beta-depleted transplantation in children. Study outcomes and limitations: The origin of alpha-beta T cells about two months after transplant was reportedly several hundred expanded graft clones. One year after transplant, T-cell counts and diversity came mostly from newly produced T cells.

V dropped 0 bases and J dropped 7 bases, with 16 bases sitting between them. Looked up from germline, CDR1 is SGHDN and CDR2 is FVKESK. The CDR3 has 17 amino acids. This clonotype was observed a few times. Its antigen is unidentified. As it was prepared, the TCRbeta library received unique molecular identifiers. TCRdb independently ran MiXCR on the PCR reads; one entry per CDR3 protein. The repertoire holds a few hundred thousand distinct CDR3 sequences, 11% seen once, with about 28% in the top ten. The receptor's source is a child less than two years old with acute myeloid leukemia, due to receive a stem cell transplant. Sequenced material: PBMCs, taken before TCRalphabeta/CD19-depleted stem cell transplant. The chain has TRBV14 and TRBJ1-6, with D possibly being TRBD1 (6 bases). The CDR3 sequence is CASSQESGQRFNSPLHF. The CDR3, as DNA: TGTGCCAGCAGCCAAGAATCAGGACAGAGATTCAATTCACCCCTCCACTTT.